Presented here are 2 T cell receptor beta chains from one specimen sequenced in a study of T cells in Graves' hyperthyroidism and ophthalmopathy. Amplification of TCR beta CDR3 regions used RNA as the template. An initial round of RT-PCR targeting the TCR CDR3 relied on the HTBI primer set. Each CDR3 protein is one row after TCRdb ran MiXCR on the multiplex PCR reads. This table has about 610,000 distinct CDR3 sequences, 35% to 55% appearing once. The source material was peripheral blood or thyroid tissue (not recorded which). The receptors originated from a woman aged 18-30 years with Graves' hyperthyroidism.

V usage is TRBV7-9 and J usage is TRBJ2-7, with D perhaps TRBD2 (5 bases). There are 16 residues in the CDR3. V dropped 1 base and J dropped 0 bases, with 13 bases sitting between them. Looked up from germline, CDR1 is SEHNR and CDR2 is FQNEAQ (reference sequence). CDR3 sequence: CASSLGVAFSSYEQYF. In DNA form, the CDR3 reads TGTGCCAGCAGCTTAGGAGTAGCGTTCAGCTCCTACGAGCAGTACTTC.

This chain uses TRBV20-1 with TRBJ2-5; 10 bases agree with TRBD1. CDR3 size: 14 residues. The germline gives CDR1 DFQATT, CDR2 SNEGSKA (reference sequence). V was pared by 3 bases and J by 5 bases, with 6 bases of the junction left unmatched. The CDR3 loop reads CSARADRGLETQYF. The CDR3 DNA sequence: TGCAGTGCTAGGGCTGACAGGGGGCTGGAGACCCAGTACTTC.